The present TCR beta chain was sequenced within a study of CD8 T cells in ankylosing spondylitis. The table lists this clonotype with a few counts. In TCRdb, the 5' RACE reads were re-called with MiXCR into one record per CDR3 protein. This table has about 170,000 distinct CDR3 sequences, around 17% appearing once. V shed 5 bases and J 2 bases; nucleotides not matched to a gene: 5. Germline V gives CDR1 SGHTA, CDR2 FQGNSA. This CDR3 is built from 16 residues. The V call is TRBV7-2, the J call TRBJ2-6, with TRBD1 identical over 8 bases. The origin of this receptor is a male donor with ankylosing spondylitis or in good health (not recorded which). Specimen: blood, either unsorted or a sorted T cell fraction (not recorded which). CDR3 protein: CASSAGQATGANVLTF. The CDR3 DNA follows: TGTGCCAGCAGCGCGGGACAGGCAACTGGGGCCAACGTCCTGACTTTC.